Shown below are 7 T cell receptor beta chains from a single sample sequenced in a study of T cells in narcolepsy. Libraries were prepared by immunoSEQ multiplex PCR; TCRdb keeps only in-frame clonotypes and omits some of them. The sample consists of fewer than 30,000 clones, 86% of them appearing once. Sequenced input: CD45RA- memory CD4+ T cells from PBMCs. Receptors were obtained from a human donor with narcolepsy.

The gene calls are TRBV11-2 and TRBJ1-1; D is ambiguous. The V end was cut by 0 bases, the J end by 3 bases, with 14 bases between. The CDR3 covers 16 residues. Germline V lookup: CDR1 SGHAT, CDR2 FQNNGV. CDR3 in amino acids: CASSLDPAAVHTEAFF. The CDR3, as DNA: TGTGCCAGCAGCTTAGATCCGGCGGCAGTGCACACTGAAGCTTTCTTT.

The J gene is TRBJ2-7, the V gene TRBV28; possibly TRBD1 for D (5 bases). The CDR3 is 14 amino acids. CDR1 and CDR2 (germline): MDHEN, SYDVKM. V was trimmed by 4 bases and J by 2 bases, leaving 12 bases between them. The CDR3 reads CASSSRDSPYEQYV. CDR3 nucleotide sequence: TGTGCCAGCAGTTCCCGCGACAGTCCCTACGAGCAGTACGTC.

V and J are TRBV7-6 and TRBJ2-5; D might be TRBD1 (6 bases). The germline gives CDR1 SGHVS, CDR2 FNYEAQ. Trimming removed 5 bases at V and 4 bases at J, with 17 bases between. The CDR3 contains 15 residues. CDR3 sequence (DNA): TGTGCCAGCAGCCCCACAGGGAATTCGCCAGAGACCCAGTACTTC. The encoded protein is CASSPTGNSPETQYF.

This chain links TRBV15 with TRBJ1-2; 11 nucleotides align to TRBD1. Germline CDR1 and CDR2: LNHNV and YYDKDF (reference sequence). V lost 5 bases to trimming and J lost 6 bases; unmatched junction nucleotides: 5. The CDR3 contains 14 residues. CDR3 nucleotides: TGTGCCACCAGCGTTCCGGACAGGGGGCATGGCTACACCTTC. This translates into CATSVPDRGHGYTF.

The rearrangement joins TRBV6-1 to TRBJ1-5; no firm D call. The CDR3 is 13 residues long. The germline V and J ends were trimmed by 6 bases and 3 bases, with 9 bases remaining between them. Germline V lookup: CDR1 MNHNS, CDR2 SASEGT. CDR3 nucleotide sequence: TGTGCCAGCAGCGGGGTTCTCAATCAGCCCCAGCATTTT. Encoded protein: CASSGVLNQPQHF.

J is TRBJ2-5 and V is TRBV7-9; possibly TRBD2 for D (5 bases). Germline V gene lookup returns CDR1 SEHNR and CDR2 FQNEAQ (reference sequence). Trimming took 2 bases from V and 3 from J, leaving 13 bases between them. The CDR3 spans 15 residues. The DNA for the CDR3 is TGTGCCAGCAGCTTAACCGCGGGTGTTGAAGAGACCCAGTACTTC. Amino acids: CASSLTAGVEETQYF.

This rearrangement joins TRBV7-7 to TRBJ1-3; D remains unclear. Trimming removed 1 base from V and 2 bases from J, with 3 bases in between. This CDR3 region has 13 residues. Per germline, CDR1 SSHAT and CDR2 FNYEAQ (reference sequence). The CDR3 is CASSLGAGNTIYF. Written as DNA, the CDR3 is TGTGCCAGCAGCTTAGGGGCTGGAAACACCATATATTTT.